This passage covers 30 T cell receptor beta chains from one sample sequenced in a study of blood T cells in healthy people across ages. For the second PCR, which ran for roughly 7 to 11 cycles, a sample-barcoded 5' primer and a J-beta primer mix were used. TCRdb redid the calling of the 5' RACE reads with MiXCR, one entry per CDR3 protein. The sample consists of about 1.8 million distinct CDR3 sequences, just under 50% of them appearing once. Sequencing used blood. These receptors were taken from a woman in her forties in good health.

This clonotype was seen more than once but under ten times. The J gene is TRBJ2-1, the V gene TRBV20-1, with unresolved D. Germline lookup yields CDR1 DFQATT and CDR2 SNEGSKA (reference sequence). This CDR3 contains 13 residues. V was trimmed by 5 bases and J by 5 bases, leaving 13 bases between them. As DNA, the CDR3 is TGCAGTGCTTTCTCTGACCCCGACAATGAGCAGTTCTTC. Translated: CSAFSDPDNEQFF.

V and J are TRBV6-6 and TRBJ2-3; D unresolved. Trimming left V 10 bases short and J 4 bases short, with 12 bases between. This CDR3 spans 12 amino acids. Germline V gives CDR1 MNHNY, CDR2 SVGAGI (reference sequence). The DNA of the CDR3 is TGTGCCACTGTGGCATCGTCAGATACGCAGTATTTT. This encodes CATVASSDTQYF.

This chain connects TRBV2 to TRBJ1-2; no clear D. V gave up 3 bases and J gave up 5 bases, with 7 bases separating them. Germline values: CDR1 SNHLY, CDR2 FYNNEI. The CDR3 has 12 amino acids. The CDR3 DNA reads as TGTGCCAGCAGTGAGAATGTATATGGCTACACCTTC. It codes for CASSENVYGYTF.

The chain is built from TRBV9 and TRBJ2-4; D unclear. Germline V lookup: CDR1 SGDLS, CDR2 YYNGEE. Trimming cost V 4 bases and J 13 bases, with 21 bases left between them. The CDR3 is 14 amino acids. In nucleotides, the CDR3 is TGTGCCAGCAGCACACAAGATGGGGATATCGTGCAGTACTTC. Residues: CASSTQDGDIVQYF.

The chain uses TRBV5-1 and TRBJ1-1, with no clear D. The V gene's germline CDR1 is SGHRS and CDR2 YFSETQ. Trimming took 0 bases from V and 0 from J, leaving 12 bases between them. This CDR3 region has 16 residues. The CDR3 nucleotides read TGCGCCAGCAGCTTGGTGGCCAGTACATTGAACACTGAAGCTTTCTTT. This codes for CASSLVASTLNTEAFF.

This chain uses TRBV18 with TRBJ2-5; D is unresolved. The CDR3 spans 13 residues. Germline assignment: CDR1 KGHSH and CDR2 LQKENI. The V end lost 2 bases, the J end lost 2 bases, and 6 bases lay between the germline ends. The CDR3 DNA is TGTGCCAGCTCACCAGTTCAGCAAGAGACCCAGTACTTC. Amino acid sequence: CASSPVQQETQYF.

A few counts support this clonotype. The chain combines TRBV20-1 with TRBJ2-3; perhaps D is TRBD1 or TRBD2 (5 bases each). V lost 1 base and J 4 bases, leaving 9 bases between the germline ends. Germline CDR1 reads DFQATT; CDR2 reads SNEGSKA (reference sequence). CDR3 length: 13 residues. Here the CDR3 reads CSARAQGPDTQYF. The CDR3 region has the DNA TGCAGTGCTAGAGCGCAGGGACCAGATACGCAGTATTTT.

The chain combines TRBV5-6 with TRBJ2-1; tentatively, D is TRBD2 (6 bases). Trimming removed 4 bases at V and 2 bases at J, with 13 bases between. Looked up from germline, CDR1 is SGHDT and CDR2 is YYEEEE. The CDR3 contains 15 residues. CDR3 sequence: CASSMTGVAYNEQFF. The CDR3 nucleotides are TGTGCCAGCAGCATGACGGGGGTCGCCTACAATGAGCAGTTCTTC.

This chain uses TRBV21-1 with TRBJ1-6. TRBV21-1 is shown as a pseudogene. The length of the CDR3 is 12 residues. Here the CDR3 DNA reads TGTGCCAGCAGCAAAGGGACGGTCATCCTCCACTTT. Translating gives CASSKGTVILHF.

This clonotype has more than one count but fewer than ten. This rearrangement joins TRBV12-3 or TRBV12-4 to TRBJ1-1, with 8 bases identical to TRBD1. The V segment lost 6 bases and the J segment 4 bases; nucleotides outside the gene matches: 1. The CDR3 is made up of 12 amino acids. The CDR3 here is CASRTGATEAFF. The CDR3 DNA follows: TGTGCCAGCAGGACAGGGGCCACTGAAGCTTTCTTT.

The chain recombines TRBV10-3 with TRBJ2-3; 10 bases map to TRBD2. Germline V gene data show CDR1 as ENHRY and CDR2 as SYGVKD. This CDR3 is built from 14 residues. V shed 2 bases and J 8 bases; nucleotides not matched to a gene: 4. The CDR3 coding sequence is TGTGCCATCAGTGAGCTAGCGGGGGAAGGTACGCAGTATTTT. Its translation is CAISELAGEGTQYF.

In its sample, this clonotype was seen once. J is TRBJ1-2 and V is TRBV6-6; D possibly corresponds to TRBD1 (5 bases). This CDR3 spans 13 amino acids. Germline V lookup: CDR1 MNHNY, CDR2 SVGAGI (reference sequence). The V end was cut by 6 bases, the J end by 6 bases, with 14 bases between. The CDR3 sequence: CASRYQGTHGYTF. The CDR3 DNA is TGTGCCAGCAGATATCAAGGGACCCATGGCTACACCTTC.

The gene calls are TRBV11-1 and TRBJ2-3; 11 positions match TRBD2. The germline V gene has CDR1 SGHAT and CDR2 FQDESV (reference sequence). V shed 11 bases, J shed 8 bases, and the junction held 30 bases outside the gene matches. The CDR3 extends over 20 amino acids. CDR3 protein: CARTTLGGQLAGAKSGTQYF. For the CDR3, the DNA is TGTGCCCGCACTACCCTCGGGGGGCAACTAGCGGGGGCCAAGTCGGGTACGCAGTATTTT.

This chain links TRBV10-1 with TRBJ2-1; D gene uncertain. The CDR3 extends over 13 amino acids. Trimming took off 0 bases at V and 6 bases at J, with 6 bases between the two ends. The germline gives CDR1 WNHNN, CDR2 SYGVQD (reference sequence). The CDR3 DNA sequence: TGCGCCAGCAGTGAGTCGTCGGGCAATGAGCAGTTCTTC. Protein sequence: CASSESSGNEQFF.

CDR3 nucleotides: TGCAGTGCTAGCCCTCTAGCGGGGAATAGTAATGAGCAGTTCTTC. Translating gives CSASPLAGNSNEQFF. The chain carries TRBV20-1 and TRBJ2-1; 9 bases map to TRBD2. CDR1 is DFQATT and CDR2 is SNEGSKA in the germline V gene (reference sequence). V lost 3 bases, J lost 7 bases, and 10 bases stayed unmatched. The CDR3 spans 15 residues.

The chain couples TRBV7-2 to TRBJ2-1; 9 bases fit TRBD2. CDR3 length: 17 amino acids. Germline-derived CDR1 and CDR2 are SGHTA and FQGNSA. The ends lost 1 base at V and 0 bases at J; junction bases unmatched: 4. The CDR3 nucleotides read TGTGCCAGCAGCTTAGTGGCTAGCGGGGCCTCCTACAATGAGCAGTTCTTC. Protein: CASSLVASGASYNEQFF. Complete variable domain (other parts from reference TRBV7-2 and TRBJ2-1): GAGVSQSPSNKVTEKGKDVELRCDPISGHTALYWYRQSLGQGLEFLIYFQGNSAPDKSGLPSDRFSAERTGGSVSTLTIQRTQQEDSAVYLCASSLVASGASYNEQFFGPGTRLTVL.

This sequence joins TRBV12-3 or TRBV12-4 and TRBJ2-7; 7 bases are shared with TRBD1. This CDR3 contains 14 residues. With 0 bases clipped from V and 6 bases from J, the junction kept 5 bases outside the gene matches. CDR3 sequence: CASSLAQGGFEQYF. CDR3 coding DNA: TGTGCCAGCAGTTTAGCGCAAGGGGGCTTCGAGCAGTACTTC.

This CDR3 is CASSLVLAGVDNEQFF. In DNA, the CDR3 is TGCGCCAGCAGCTTGGTCTTGGCGGGGGTGGATAATGAGCAGTTCTTC. The chain is built from TRBV5-1 and TRBJ2-1; 7 positions match TRBD2. V shed 0 bases, J shed 7 bases, and the junction held 10 bases outside the gene matches. The CDR3 has 16 residues. In germline, CDR1 is SGHRS, CDR2 YFSETQ.

J is TRBJ2-3 and V is TRBV6-2 or TRBV6-3, with 9 bases lining up with TRBD1. The CDR3 has 15 residues. Trimming cost V 4 bases and J 2 bases; bases outside gene matches: 4. Germline loops: CDR1 MNHEY, CDR2 SVGEGT. CDR3 protein: CASSSDRGHTDTQYF. CDR3 DNA sequence: TGTGCCAGCAGTTCGGACAGGGGCCACACAGATACGCAGTATTTT.

This clonotype has a handful of counts. This chain links TRBV6-2 or TRBV6-3 with TRBJ2-5; TRBD1 is a possible D gene (6 bases). V gave up 0 bases and J gave up 6 bases, with 14 bases separating them. Germline assignment: CDR1 MNHEY and CDR2 SVGEGT. The CDR3 spans 15 residues. This chain's CDR3 is CASSYSIGTTKTQYF. The CDR3 coding sequence is TGTGCCAGCAGTTACTCAATAGGGACAACAAAGACCCAGTACTTC.

Worth noting for this clonotype: A junction end diverges from the germline sequence, so it may reflect a read error. The chain is built from TRBV7-9 and TRBJ2-6; D is perhaps TRBD1 (5 bases). The V gene's germline CDR1 is SEHNR and CDR2 FQNEAQ (reference sequence). CDR3 length: 16 residues. CDR3 in amino acids: CASSLGQGLGTNVLTF. CDR3 nucleotides: TGTGCCAGCAGCTTAGGGCAGGGCCTTGGGACCAACGTCCTGACTTTC.

The chain carries TRBV20-1 and TRBJ2-4, with TRBD1 matching over 7 bases. The ends lost 2 bases at V and 14 bases at J; junction bases unmatched: 12. CDR3 length: 13 amino acids. CDR1 is DFQATT and CDR2 is SNEGSKA in the germline V gene (reference sequence). CDR3 loop: CSARRRIGQGEYF. CDR3 nucleotide sequence: TGCAGTGCTAGACGAAGAATCGGGCAGGGGGAGTACTTC.

V and J are TRBV20-1 and TRBJ2-1; 8 bases map to TRBD1. V was pared by 6 bases and J by 0 bases, with 7 bases of the junction left unmatched. This CDR3 is built from 15 residues. CDR1 is DFQATT and CDR2 is SNEGSKA in the germline V gene (reference sequence). CDR3 in amino acids: CSAEDRAHSYNEQFF. The CDR3 nucleotides are TGCAGTGCCGAGGACAGGGCTCACTCCTACAATGAGCAGTTCTTC.

This clonotype was counted a few times. This chain connects TRBV3-1 to TRBJ2-5, with D possibly matching TRBD1 (6 bases). The CDR3 has 15 amino acids. Trimming removed 0 bases from V and 2 bases from J, with 10 bases in between. CDR1 is LGHDT and CDR2 is YNNKEL in the germline V gene (reference sequence). CDR3 bases: TGTGCCAGCAGCCAAGACGGACAGATACAAGAGACCCAGTACTTC. It specifies CASSQDGQIQETQYF.

This chain joins TRBV20-1 and TRBJ2-5, with D perhaps given as TRBD1 or TRBD2 (5 bases each). Germline lookup yields CDR1 DFQATT and CDR2 SNEGSKA (reference sequence). The CDR3 extends over 15 amino acids. The germline V and J ends were trimmed by 1 base and 11 bases, with 23 bases remaining between them. The CDR3 region has the DNA TGCAGTGCTAGAGGGGGGAAAGGGGACCTAAGAGAGCAGTACTTC. Protein product: CSARGGKGDLREQYF.

This clonotype was counted only a few times. The chain couples TRBV29-1 to TRBJ2-5; 9 bases map to TRBD2. CDR3 length equals 14 residues. V shed 3 bases and J 4 bases; nucleotides not matched to a gene: 6. In germline, CDR1 is SQVTM, CDR2 ANQGSEA. The CDR3 nucleotides are TGCAGCGTTGATGAGGCGGGGGGGCCAGAGACCCAGTACTTC. Translating gives CSVDEAGGPETQYF.

The chain carries TRBV7-2 and TRBJ2-5; possibly TRBD2 for D (6 bases). CDR3 length equals 15 residues. V lost 2 bases, J lost 4 bases, and 14 bases lay in between. Germline values: CDR1 SGHTA, CDR2 FQGNSA. The CDR3 DNA is TGTGCCAGCAGCTTACGGTGGGGGGTCCGAGAGACCCAGTACTTC. Amino acid sequence: CASSLRWGVRETQYF.

This chain uses TRBV4-3 with TRBJ2-3, with 8 bases lining up with TRBD1. Germline V gene sequence: CDR1 LGHNA, CDR2 YSLEER. The CDR3 has 17 amino acids. V shed 0 bases, J shed 8 bases, and the junction held 13 bases outside the gene matches. The CDR3 here is CASSQELWQGAAGTQYF. As DNA, the CDR3 is TGCGCCAGCAGCCAAGAGCTATGGCAGGGGGCCGCAGGTACGCAGTATTTT.

The chain couples TRBV20-1 to TRBJ1-2; a weak D match, TRBD1 (6 bases). Germline V gene lookup returns CDR1 DFQATT and CDR2 SNEGSKA (reference sequence). This CDR3 comprises 17 residues. V lost 1 base, J lost 2 bases, and 20 bases lay in between. CDR3 in amino acids: CSARGLPGQNFNYGYTF. In DNA, the CDR3 is TGCAGTGCTAGAGGTTTACCAGGACAGAACTTCAACTATGGCTACACCTTC.

The rearrangement joins TRBV7-8 to TRBJ2-7, with D perhaps matching TRBD2 (5 bases). The CDR3 length is 13 residues. Germline loops: CDR1 SGHVS, CDR2 FQNEAQ. V dropped 3 bases and J dropped 1 base, with 7 bases sitting between them. CDR3 region: CASSFDYSYEQYF. The CDR3 coding sequence is TGTGCCAGCAGCTTCGACTATTCCTACGAGCAGTACTTC.